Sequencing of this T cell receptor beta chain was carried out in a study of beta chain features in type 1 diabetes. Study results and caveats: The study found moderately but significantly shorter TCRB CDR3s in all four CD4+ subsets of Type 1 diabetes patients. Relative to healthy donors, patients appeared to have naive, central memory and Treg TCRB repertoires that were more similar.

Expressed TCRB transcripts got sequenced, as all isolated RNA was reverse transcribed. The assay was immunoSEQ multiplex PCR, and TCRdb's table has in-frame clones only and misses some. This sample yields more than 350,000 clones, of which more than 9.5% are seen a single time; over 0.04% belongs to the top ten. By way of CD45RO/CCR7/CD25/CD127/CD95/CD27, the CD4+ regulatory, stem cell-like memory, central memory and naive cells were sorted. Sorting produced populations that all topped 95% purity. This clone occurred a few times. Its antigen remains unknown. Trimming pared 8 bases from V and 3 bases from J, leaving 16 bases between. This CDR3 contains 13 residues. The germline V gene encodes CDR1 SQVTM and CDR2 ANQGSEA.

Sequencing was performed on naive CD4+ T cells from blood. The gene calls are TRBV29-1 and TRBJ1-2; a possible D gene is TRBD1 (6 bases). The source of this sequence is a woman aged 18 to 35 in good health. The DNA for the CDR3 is TGCAGCTCGATAGGGGGGTTGGACTATGGCTACACCTTC. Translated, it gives CSSIGGLDYGYTF.